These 25 T cell receptor beta chains were all obtained from the same sample, sequenced in a study of blood T cells in healthy people across ages. Combining a sample-barcoded 5' primer with a J-beta primer mix, a second PCR ran for 7 to 11 cycles. TCRdb fed the 5' RACE reads into MiXCR, producing one record per CDR3 protein. The sample holds roughly 700,000 distinct CDR3 sequences, about 32% seen once. What was sequenced was blood. The receptors come from a woman older than 75 in good health.

This clonotype has more than one count but fewer than ten. The chain combines TRBV3-1 with TRBJ1-6, with a possible D match to TRBD1 (5 bases). CDR3 size: 13 residues. V dropped 4 bases and J dropped 16 bases, with 17 bases sitting between them. Looked up from germline, CDR1 is LGHDT and CDR2 is YNNKEL (reference sequence). The CDR3 coding sequence is TGTGCCAGCAGCCTAGGCCCGGGACGGGGACTCCACTTT. Translated: CASSLGPGRGLHF. The variable domain in full, with the rest retrieved from reference TRBV3-1 and TRBJ1-6, is DTAVSQTPKYLVTQMGNDKSIKCEQNLGHDTMYWYKQDSKKFLKIMFSYNNKELIINETVPNRFSPKSPDKAHLNLHINSLELGDSAVYFCASSLGPGRGLHFGNGTRLTVT.

The chain uses TRBV20-1 and TRBJ2-1; no clear D. Trimming cost V 2 bases and J 0 bases, with 11 bases left between them. Germline-derived CDR1 and CDR2 are DFQATT and SNEGSKA (reference sequence). CDR3 size: 15 residues. In DNA, the CDR3 is TGCAGTGCTAGACATCCGGGCATCTCCTACAATGAGCAGTTCTTC. Protein product: CSARHPGISYNEQFF.

In this sample, this clonotype turned up many times. This rearrangement joins TRBV7-3 to TRBJ2-1, with D unresolved. The CDR3 has 14 amino acids. Germline CDR1 SGHTA, CDR2 FQGTGA. Trimming left V 5 bases short and J 5 bases short, with 13 bases between. CDR3 sequence: CASSRAPGDNEQFF. DNA for the CDR3: TGTGCCAGCAGCCGTGCCCCAGGCGACAATGAGCAGTTCTTC. The full variable domain, rest sourced from reference TRBV7-3 and TRBJ2-1, is GAGVSQTPSNKVTEKGKYVELRCDPISGHTALYWYRQSLGQGPEFLIYFQGTGAADDSGLPNDRFFAVRPEGSVSTLKIQRTERGDSAVYLCASSRAPGDNEQFFGPGTRLTVL.

This chain uses TRBV20-1 with TRBJ2-1, with D maybe TRBD2 (5 bases). Trimming left V 6 bases short and J 0 bases short, with 12 bases between. CDR3 size: 14 residues. Germline values: CDR1 DFQATT, CDR2 SNEGSKA (reference sequence). The CDR3 spells CSAQDSYSYNEQFF. For the CDR3, the DNA is TGCAGTGCCCAGGACTCGTACTCCTACAATGAGCAGTTCTTC.

At least ten counts were recorded for this clonotype. This sequence joins TRBV21-1 and TRBJ2-1. TRBV21-1 is assigned pseudogene status. The CDR3 covers 15 residues. This chain's CDR3 is CASSHLGCTYNEQFF. Here the CDR3 DNA reads TGTGCCAGCAGCCATCTGGGGTGCACTTACAATGAGCAGTTCTTC.

The rearrangement joins TRBV2 to TRBJ2-2; no firm D call. The CDR3 has 13 amino acids. Trimming removed 5 bases at V and 5 bases at J, with 9 bases between. The germline CDR1 and CDR2 sequences are SNHLY and FYNNEI. The CDR3, as DNA: TGTGCCAGCAGTCGTACAGAGACCGGGGAGCTGTTTTTT. Its protein is CASSRTETGELFF.

The sample holds a few counts of this clonotype. A much bigger clone sits one base away, suggesting this may be a read error. The chain couples TRBV7-9 to TRBJ2-1; TRBD2 agrees at 10 bases. Near its end, the DNA agrees better with TRBJ2-7, so the J call may be wrong. Germline CDR1 and CDR2: SEHNR and FQNEAQ (reference sequence). The CDR3 runs to 16 residues. In DNA form, the CDR3 reads TGTGCCAGCAGCTTAACGAGCGGGGGGGCCAAGAATGAGCAGTACTTC. Encoded protein: CASSLTSGGAKNEQYF.

The chain is built from TRBV6-2 or TRBV6-3 and TRBJ2-3, with D perhaps TRBD2 (6 bases). The CDR3 extends over 15 amino acids. Germline CDR1 reads MNHEY; CDR2 reads SVGEGT. The V end was cut by 6 bases, the J end by 5 bases, with 18 bases between. The CDR3: CASRNLGGRKDTQYF. CDR3 nucleotide sequence: TGTGCCAGCAGAAATCTCGGGGGTCGGAAAGATACGCAGTATTTT.

The CDR3 sequence: CASSAWGGELFF. The CDR3 nucleotides read TGTGCCAGCAGTGCCTGGGGCGGGGAGCTGTTTTTT. This rearrangement joins TRBV6-1 to TRBJ2-2; the D is unclear. This CDR3 comprises 12 residues. Germline assignment: CDR1 MNHNS and CDR2 SASEGT. V shed 4 bases and J shed 7 bases, with 7 bases lying between them.

There are a few counts of this clonotype. The chain links TRBV6-6 to TRBJ1-2; TRBD1 might be the D (5 bases). CDR1 and CDR2 from the germline V gene are MNHNY and SVGAGI (reference sequence). Trimming cost V 6 bases and J 4 bases, with 12 bases left between them. CDR3 size: 13 residues. CDR3 DNA: TGTGCCAGCAGCCGACAGAGTCTCTATGGCTACACCTTC. This sequence encodes CASSRQSLYGYTF.

Details on this clonotype: A much larger clone differs from this one at a single base, so this may be a read error. V gene TRBV5-1 combines with J gene TRBJ2-1; D may match TRBD1 or TRBD2 (6 bases each). V dropped 4 bases and J dropped 3 bases, with 26 bases sitting between them. The CDR3 runs 19 residues. The germline V gene encodes CDR1 SGHRS and CDR2 YFSETQ. The CDR3 nucleotides are TGCGCCAGCAGCCCCGACCCAAGAGGGGGGTTAAGCTTCTACAATGAGCAGTTCTTC. It codes for CASSPDPRGGLSFYNEQFF.

This clonotype was seen more than once but under ten times. V is TRBV2 and J is TRBJ2-4; D gene ambiguous. The end of the DNA fits TRBJ2-5 better, so the J call may be wrong. This CDR3 contains 14 residues. The germline gives CDR1 SNHLY, CDR2 FYNNEI. CDR3 DNA sequence: TGTGCCAGCACCAAAGATCGGGCCAAAGAGACCCAGTACTTC. Translation gives CASTKDRAKETQYF.

In this sample, this clonotype turned up many times. V and J are TRBV7-8 and TRBJ1-5, with no clear D. This CDR3 is 15 amino acids long. V gave up 5 bases and J gave up 1 base, with 12 bases separating them. Germline loops: CDR1 SGHVS, CDR2 FQNEAQ. CDR3 DNA: TGTGCCAGCAGCCCTGGGGTGACCAGCAATCAGCCCCAGCATTTT. Its protein product is CASSPGVTSNQPQHF.

The chain employs TRBV20-1 and TRBJ2-6; D is unresolved. The CDR3 runs 14 residues. Trimming left V 5 bases short and J 4 bases short, with 12 bases between. Germline V gene sequence: CDR1 DFQATT, CDR2 SNEGSKA (reference sequence). The CDR3 nucleotides read TGCAGTGCTTCTACGACCTCAGGGGCCAACGTCCTGACTTTC. Protein: CSASTTSGANVLTF.

Regarding this clonotype: The CDR3 does not end in the conserved phenylalanine or tryptophan, so this is likely a read error. The limits of the CDR3 on the DNA are not certain, so only TCRdb's listed CDR3 is given. The chain carries TRBV28 and TRBJ2-5; TRBD1 was called by the table and not checked on the DNA. The germline gives CDR1 MDHEN, CDR2 SYDVKM. The CDR3 totals 15 residues, both ends included. The CDR3 spells CASRSQGSDGYTFGS.

This clonotype was picked up a small number of times. A much larger clone sits a single nucleotide away, making a read error possible. The chain has TRBV20-1 and TRBJ2-7; 8 bases agree with TRBD1. Germline CDR1 and CDR2: DFQATT and SNEGSKA (reference sequence). J was trimmed by 7 bases and V by 3 bases; bases with no gene match: 14. This CDR3 comprises 15 residues. The chain's CDR3 is CSASSGQVSINEQYF. CDR3 DNA: TGCAGTGCTAGTTCGGGACAGGTGTCCATCAATGAGCAGTACTTC.

This chain links TRBV7-2 with TRBJ2-2; D gene ambiguous. Looked up from germline, CDR1 is SGHTA and CDR2 is FQGNSA. CDR3 length equals 16 residues. V shed 5 bases and J shed 5 bases, with 18 bases lying between them. In DNA, the CDR3 is TGTGCCAGCAGCCCACCTGGTCGCCGTGAAACCGGGGAGCTGTTTTTT. This sequence encodes CASSPPGRRETGELFF.

V usage is TRBV20-1 and J usage is TRBJ1-4; D is unclear. The germline V gene has CDR1 DFQATT and CDR2 SNEGSKA (reference sequence). V lost 4 bases and J 7 bases, leaving 13 bases between the germline ends. The CDR3 covers 13 residues. CDR3 amino acids: CSAKQPNPEKLFF. The CDR3 bases are TGCAGTGCTAAACAGCCGAATCCTGAAAAACTGTTTTTT.

This clonotype was seen only a few times. The rearrangement joins TRBV6-1 to TRBJ1-2; no definite D call. Trimming left V 5 bases short and J 4 bases short, with 11 bases between. The CDR3 loop spans 13 amino acids. Germline CDR1 MNHNS, CDR2 SASEGT. CDR3 protein: CASSKDPAYGYTF. The CDR3 nucleotides are TGTGCCAGCAGTAAAGACCCGGCCTATGGCTACACCTTC.

This clonotype was observed at least ten times. The chain recombines TRBV5-6 with TRBJ1-5; 7 bases match TRBD1. The trim removed 4 bases at V and 3 bases at J, leaving 7 bases unmatched. The CDR3 is made up of 15 amino acids. Germline values: CDR1 SGHDT, CDR2 YYEEEE. The CDR3 reads CASSPRGGFNQPQHF. CDR3 nucleotide sequence: TGTGCCAGCAGCCCCAGGGGGGGGTTCAATCAGCCCCAGCATTTT.

Turning to this clonotype: A much more abundant neighbour one base away suggests this may be a read error. This sequence joins TRBV2 and TRBJ2-1, with 8 bases aligning to TRBD2. The V segment lost 5 bases and the J segment 10 bases; nucleotides outside the gene matches: 10. CDR1 and CDR2 from the germline V gene are SNHLY and FYNNEI. The CDR3 extends over 14 amino acids. DNA for the CDR3: TGTGCCAGCAGTAAAAACGGGGGGGCCGGCGAGCAGTTCTTC. This sequence encodes CASSKNGGAGEQFF.

Many counts were recorded for this clonotype. V usage is TRBV20-1 and J usage is TRBJ1-2; tentative D call: TRBD1 (6 bases). The germline V and J ends were trimmed by 0 bases and 1 base, with 15 bases remaining between them. From germline, CDR1 is DFQATT and CDR2 SNEGSKA (reference sequence). This CDR3 has 16 residues. CDR3 in amino acids: CSARDLNTGLNYGYTF. CDR3 in DNA: TGCAGTGCTAGAGATCTGAATACAGGGCTTAACTATGGCTACACCTTC.

On this clonotype itself: This may stem from a read error, because a much larger clone lies one nucleotide away. The genes are TRBV6-6 and TRBJ2-7; 7 bases match TRBD2. Germline V gene sequence: CDR1 MNHNY, CDR2 SVGAGI (reference sequence). V was pared by 6 bases and J by 2 bases, with 4 bases of the junction left unmatched. The CDR3 runs 13 residues. The CDR3 DNA sequence: TGTGCCAGCAGGTATGGGGGGGCCTACGAGCAGTACTTC. It yields the protein CASRYGGAYEQYF.

This clonotype was counted between two and nine times. The gene calls are TRBV19 and TRBJ1-1, with D possibly TRBD1 on 5 matching bases. This CDR3 region has 14 residues. Trimming took 4 bases from V and 5 from J, leaving 14 bases between them. CDR1 is LNHDA, CDR2 SQIVND, per germline (reference sequence). The CDR3 coding sequence is TGTGCCAGTAGTACAGGGAACCCCCAAACTGAAGCTTTCTTT. This codes for CASSTGNPQTEAFF.

This clonotype was detected ten times or more. The V call is TRBV7-2, the J call TRBJ2-7, with 9 nucleotides matching TRBD1. Germline trimming cut 6 bases from V and 4 bases from J; bases unmatched to any gene: 4. CDR1 and CDR2 (germline): SGHTA, FQGNSA. The CDR3 is 13 amino acids. The CDR3 loop reads CASRNRGQYEQYF. The CDR3 DNA is TGTGCCAGCAGAAACAGGGGGCAGTACGAGCAGTACTTC. Based on the CDR3 plus reference TRBV7-2 and TRBJ2-7, the full variable domain is GAGVSQSPSNKVTEKGKDVELRCDPISGHTALYWYRQSLGQGLEFLIYFQGNSAPDKSGLPSDRFSAERTGGSVSTLTIQRTQQEDSAVYLCASRNRGQYEQYFGPGTRLTVT.